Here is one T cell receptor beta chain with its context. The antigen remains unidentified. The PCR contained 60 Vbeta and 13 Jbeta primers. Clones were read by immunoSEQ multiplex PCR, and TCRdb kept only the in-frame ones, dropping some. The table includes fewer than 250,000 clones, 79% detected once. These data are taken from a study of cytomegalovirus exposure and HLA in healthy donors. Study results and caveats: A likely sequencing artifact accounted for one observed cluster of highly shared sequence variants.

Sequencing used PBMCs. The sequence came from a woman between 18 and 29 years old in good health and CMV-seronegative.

The CDR3 reads CASSEHQGKGTEAFF. The CDR3 region has the DNA TGCGCCAGCAGCGAACACCAGGGAAAGGGGACTGAAGCTTTCTTT. The rearrangement links TRBV5-1 to TRBJ1-1, with D possibly TRBD1 on 5 matching bases. The ends were cut back, 4 bases at V and 5 bases at J, with 18 bases in the middle. This CDR3 has 15 residues. The V gene's germline CDR1 is SGHRS and CDR2 YFSETQ.